Following are 14 T cell receptor beta chains from one sample sequenced in a study of OX40 agonist ivuxolimab in advanced cancers. Libraries were prepared by immunoSEQ multiplex PCR; TCRdb keeps only in-frame clonotypes and omits some of them. Of over 50,000 clones listed, around 86% are singletons. This specimen consisted of CD4+ or CD8+ T cells sorted from blood, obtained in a trial of the OX40 agonist ivuxolimab. The receptors were sampled from an adult with an advanced solid tumor such as melanoma, head and neck, liver or kidney cancer.

Turning to this clone: The CDR3 does not close with the conserved phenylalanine or tryptophan, likely indicating a read error. The genes are TRBV5-8 and TRBJ1-6, with unresolved D. Trimming cost V 0 bases and J 6 bases, with 7 bases left between them. The germline CDR1 and CDR2 sequences are SGHTS and YDEGEE. The CDR3 runs to 14 residues. CDR3 DNA sequence: TGTGCCAGCAGCTTGGACGGAGTTAATTCACCCCTCCACCTT. The encoded protein is CASSLDGVNSPLHL.

The rearrangement uses TRBV11-2 and TRBJ2-7; no definite D call. Germline CDR1 is SGHAT and CDR2 is FQNNGV. Trimming cost V 5 bases and J 2 bases, with 7 bases left between them. The CDR3 extends over 12 amino acids. CDR3 region: CASSPGPYEQYF. For the CDR3, the DNA is TGTGCCAGCAGCCCAGGTCCCTACGAGCAGTACTTC.

The chain uses TRBV9 and TRBJ1-2; D possibly corresponds to TRBD1 (5 bases). V lost 0 bases and J lost 8, with 29 bases in between. The CDR3 is 19 amino acids. Germline V lookup: CDR1 SGDLS, CDR2 YYNGEE. DNA of the CDR3: TGTGCCAGCAGCGTAGTGAGAGGGGAGACGGCTTACTTAGGTGGGGGCTACACCTTC. Protein: CASSVVRGETAYLGGGYTF.

This chain connects TRBV9 to TRBJ2-3, with 7 bases that match TRBD1. Germline V CDR1 and CDR2: SGDLS, YYNGEE. V gave up 3 bases and J gave up 2 bases; unmatched junction bases: 6. The CDR3 runs 15 residues. This CDR3 reads CASSATKGATDTQYF. In DNA form, the CDR3 reads TGTGCCAGCAGCGCCACCAAGGGGGCCACAGATACGCAGTATTTT.

The CDR3 nucleotides read TGCGCCAGCAGCCAAGTGACTAGCGGGGGCCATTACGAGCAGTACTTC. Protein product: CASSQVTSGGHYEQYF. V and J are TRBV4-3 and TRBJ2-7, with 12 positions matching TRBD2. Per the germline V gene, CDR1 is LGHNA and CDR2 is YSLEER. The ends lost 1 base at V and 4 bases at J; junction bases unmatched: 5. The CDR3 spans 16 residues.

The chain employs TRBV19 and TRBJ2-5, with 11 bases identical to TRBD1. The J call may be incorrect, as the DNA end agrees better with TRBJ2-7. The CDR3 loop spans 15 amino acids. Per the germline V gene, CDR1 is LNHDA and CDR2 is SQIVND (reference sequence). Written as DNA, the CDR3 is TGTGCCAGTAGTATAGGCGGACAGGGGGCTCACGAGCAGTACTTC. Translation gives CASSIGGQGAHEQYF.

The chain combines TRBV16 with TRBJ1-2; D might be TRBD1 (5 bases). This CDR3 contains 15 residues. The V gene lost 2 bases and the J gene lost 3 bases, with 13 bases spanning the gap. Germline V gene data show CDR1 as KGHSY and CDR2 as FQNENV. The CDR3 protein is CASSQKWGSDYGYTF. CDR3 coding DNA: TGTGCCAGCAGCCAAAAATGGGGCTCAGACTATGGCTACACCTTC. Full variable domain (rest looked up from reference TRBV16 and TRBJ1-2): GEEVAQTPKHLVRGEGQKAKLYCAPIKGHSYVFWYQQVLKNEFKFLISFQNENVFDETGMPKERFSAKCLPNSPCSLEIQATKLEDSAVYFCASSQKWGSDYGYTFGSGTRLTVV.

The chain combines TRBV29-1 with TRBJ1-2; possible D gene TRBD1, 5 bases. The CDR3 length is 11 residues. Per germline, CDR1 SQVTM and CDR2 ANQGSEA. V was shortened by 4 bases and J by 8 bases, with 11 bases between the two germline ends. In nucleotides, the CDR3 is TGCAGCGTTGGGGGCTTGCCGGGCTACACCTTC. Its translation is CSVGGLPGYTF.

V usage is TRBV4-3 and J usage is TRBJ2-7, with D tentatively TRBD1 or TRBD2 (5 bases each). Between the trimmed V and J ends, which lost 3 bases and 6 bases, there was a span of 18 bases. CDR3 size: 15 residues. Germline assignment: CDR1 LGHNA and CDR2 YSLEER. CDR3 region: CASSHRTRGGGEQYF. The CDR3 DNA is TGCGCCAGCAGCCACCGAACTCGGGGCGGCGGCGAGCAGTACTTC.

The genes are TRBV28 and TRBJ2-7; D is unresolved. The CDR3 totals 13 residues. The germline V and J ends were trimmed by 6 bases and 0 bases, with 9 bases remaining between them. Germline V gene lookup returns CDR1 MDHEN and CDR2 SYDVKM. The CDR3 sequence: CASSPIHSYEQYF. For the CDR3, the DNA is TGTGCCAGCAGCCCCATTCACTCCTACGAGCAGTACTTC.

The genes are TRBV5-6 and TRBJ2-1; D gene unclear. The CDR3 has 13 residues. The germline gives CDR1 SGHDT, CDR2 YYEEEE. Between the trimmed V and J ends, which lost 2 bases and 7 bases, there was a span of 10 bases. Here the CDR3 DNA reads TGTGCCAGCAGCTTTAATTTCGGGAATGAGCAGTTCTTC. It specifies CASSFNFGNEQFF.

The chain joins TRBV4-3 to TRBJ1-2; 7 bases agree with TRBD1. V lost 4 bases, J lost 6 bases, and 11 bases stayed unmatched. The length of the CDR3 is 15 residues. CDR1 and CDR2 from the germline V gene are LGHNA and YSLEER. The CDR3 region is CASSPGGQRINGYTF. CDR3 nucleotides: TGCGCCAGCAGCCCAGGGGGACAGAGGATCAATGGCTACACCTTC.

The chain is built from TRBV7-9 and TRBJ2-1; 7 nucleotides line up with TRBD2. The trim removed 5 bases at V and 5 bases at J, leaving 9 bases unmatched. Germline lookup yields CDR1 SEHNR and CDR2 FQNEAQ (reference sequence). The CDR3 is made up of 15 amino acids. In DNA form, the CDR3 reads TGTGCCAGCAGCCGGACTAGTGGGGAGCACAATGAGCAGTTCTTC. Translating gives CASSRTSGEHNEQFF.

The gene calls are TRBV5-4 and TRBJ2-3; D gene ambiguous. V lost 0 bases to trimming and J lost 6 bases, with 8 bases between them. CDR3 length: 13 amino acids. Germline V gene sequence: CDR1 SGHNT, CDR2 YYREEE (reference sequence). The CDR3 region has the DNA TGTGCCAGCAGCTTGGAACCCCCGGATACGCAGTATTTT. Its translation: CASSLEPPDTQYF.